The 31 T cell receptor beta chains given below trace back to one sample, sequenced in a study of cytomegalovirus exposure and HLA in healthy donors. Here immunoSEQ multiplex PCR was the method, and the copy in TCRdb shows in-frame clones only, minus some. Of 140,000 to 150,000 clones in the sample, approximately 94% were seen once. Material for sequencing was PBMCs. The receptors derive from a young man in good health and CMV-seropositive.

The chain uses TRBV19 and TRBJ2-7, with D uncertain. This CDR3 spans 11 amino acids. V was clipped by 5 bases and J by 4 bases, with 6 bases between them. Germline V gene data show CDR1 as LNHDA and CDR2 as SQIVND (reference sequence). The CDR3 here is CASSSPYEQYF. CDR3 nucleotide sequence: TGTGCCAGTAGTTCCCCTTACGAGCAGTACTTC.

This clone showed up just a few times. The rearrangement uses TRBV7-8 and TRBJ2-1; TRBD2 agrees at 11 bases. The CDR3 spans 16 residues. Germline lookup yields CDR1 SGHVS and CDR2 FQNEAQ. Trimming cost V 8 bases and J 8 bases; bases outside gene matches: 14. The CDR3 DNA reads as TGTGCCAGCGGCAGACTAGCGGGGTTGCTGGACGATGAGCAGTTCTTC. As protein: CASGRLAGLLDDEQFF.

This chain links TRBV7-3 with TRBJ2-1, with 12 bases identical to TRBD2. V dropped 3 bases and J dropped 7; count of bases not matched to a gene: 4. This CDR3 region has 15 residues. Germline assignment: CDR1 SGHTA and CDR2 FQGTGA. The CDR3 bases are TGTGCCAGCAGCTTTCGACTAGCGGGAGTTAATGAGCAGTTCTTC. Translating it yields CASSFRLAGVNEQFF.

The J gene is TRBJ2-3, the V gene TRBV13, with 7 bases matching TRBD1. Germline CDR1 is PRHDT and CDR2 is FYEKMQ (reference sequence). The junction had 10 bases not matched to a gene; V was cut back by 6 bases and J by 7 bases. This CDR3 region has 14 residues. The CDR3: CASRTTGRDNTQYF. The CDR3 coding sequence is TGTGCCAGCAGGACGACAGGGCGAGATAATACGCAGTATTTT.

The chain couples TRBV11-3 to TRBJ1-1, with 7 bases lining up with TRBD1. The CDR3 runs to 13 residues. The germline gives CDR1 SGHNT, CDR2 YENEEA. The trim removed 6 bases at V and 6 bases at J, leaving 7 bases unmatched. DNA of the CDR3: TGTGCCAGCAGTCAAACAGGGGTCTCTGAAGCTTTCTTT. Protein sequence: CASSQTGVSEAFF.

The chain couples TRBV20-1 to TRBJ2-5; D is unresolved. The germline CDR1 and CDR2 sequences are DFQATT and SNEGSKA (reference sequence). Trimming took 6 bases from V and 5 from J, leaving 7 bases between them. CDR3 length: 10 residues. This CDR3 is CSAPRETQYF. The CDR3 DNA sequence: TGCAGTGCCCCTCGGGAGACCCAGTACTTC.

The chain links TRBV6-4 to TRBJ2-1; possible D gene TRBD2, 5 bases. V was shortened by 7 bases and J by 0 bases, with 16 bases between the two germline ends. CDR3 size: 16 residues. CDR1 MRHNA and CDR2 SNTAGT come from the germline V gene. DNA of the CDR3: TGTGCCAGCAAACTAGACTATCATAGCTCCTACAATGAGCAGTTCTTC. This sequence encodes CASKLDYHSSYNEQFF.

This rearrangement joins TRBV2 to TRBJ2-7; perhaps TRBD2 as D (6 bases). The CDR3 runs 14 residues. Between the trimmed V and J ends, which lost 2 bases and 2 bases, there was a span of 10 bases. Per germline, CDR1 SNHLY and CDR2 FYNNEI. CDR3 nucleotides: TGTGCCAGCAGTGAATCGGGACTTGCCTACGAGCAGTACTTC. It specifies CASSESGLAYEQYF.

The chain combines TRBV15 with TRBJ2-5; TRBD2 is a possible D gene (6 bases). Germline V gene lookup returns CDR1 LNHNV and CDR2 YYDKDF (reference sequence). V lost 3 bases to trimming and J lost 5 bases, with 13 bases between them. The CDR3 totals 14 residues. Here the CDR3 reads CATSSKPGRETQYF. The CDR3 DNA follows: TGTGCCACCAGCAGTAAGCCGGGGAGGGAGACCCAGTACTTC.

This chain connects TRBV9 to TRBJ2-3, with TRBD2 matching over 14 bases. Germline V gene lookup returns CDR1 SGDLS and CDR2 YYNGEE. The CDR3 runs 16 residues. The V and J ends lost 2 bases and 4 bases, in that order; junction bases with no gene match: 3. The CDR3 region has the DNA TGTGCCAGCAGCGTGGGACTAGCGGGAGTGTCAGATACGCAGTATTTT. It is translated as CASSVGLAGVSDTQYF.

This chain connects TRBV7-8 to TRBJ2-1; D is perhaps TRBD1 (6 bases). V was pared by 4 bases and J by 4 bases, with 20 bases between. The CDR3 is 17 amino acids. Germline-derived CDR1 and CDR2 are SGHVS and FQNEAQ. In DNA form, the CDR3 reads TGTGCCAGCAGCTATACGCGCCAGGGGCTACTTTACAATGAGCAGTTCTTC. Encoded protein: CASSYTRQGLLYNEQFF.

The V call is TRBV9, the J call TRBJ1-1; 9 bases map to TRBD1. The CDR3 is 16 amino acids. Losses at the gene ends were 4 bases for V and 5 bases for J; bases not matched to a gene: 12. The germline CDR1 and CDR2 sequences are SGDLS and YYNGEE. CDR3 in DNA: TGTGCCAGCAGCACGAGCAATGGACAGGGGAGAACTGAAGCTTTCTTT. Amino acid sequence: CASSTSNGQGRTEAFF.

This chain connects TRBV6-1 to TRBJ2-3; no clear D. Trimming removed 2 bases at V and 0 bases at J, with 9 bases between. The germline V gene encodes CDR1 MNHNS and CDR2 SASEGT. The CDR3 is made up of 15 amino acids. The CDR3 DNA is TGTGCCAGCAGTGAATCAACGGGTAGCACAGATACGCAGTATTTT. This translates into CASSESTGSTDTQYF.

This clone appeared a single time. Different DNA sequences within this sample yield the same CDR3. V usage is TRBV27 and J usage is TRBJ2-2; D remains ambiguous. The CDR3 consists of 13 residues. V lost 3 bases, J lost 6 bases, and 8 bases lay in between. Looked up from germline, CDR1 is MNHEY and CDR2 is SMNVEV (reference sequence). The DNA for the CDR3 is TGTGCCAGCAGTTTTACAGTTGCCGGGGAGCTGTTTTTT. Its translation: CASSFTVAGELFF.

The rearrangement joins TRBV7-9 to TRBJ2-7, with D perhaps matching TRBD1 (6 bases). Germline V gene sequence: CDR1 SEHNR, CDR2 FQNEAQ (reference sequence). The CDR3 contains 15 residues. Trimming pared 1 base from V and 3 bases from J, leaving 13 bases between. The CDR3 loop is CASSLVPDRGYEQYF. The CDR3 nucleotides are TGTGCCAGCAGCTTAGTTCCGGACAGAGGCTACGAGCAGTACTTC.

This clone was detected once. The CDR3 DNA sequence: TGTGCCAGCAGTCCGGGAGGCCCAAAAGAGCAGTACTTC. Translated, it gives CASSPGGPKEQYF. The V gene is TRBV21-1, the J gene TRBJ2-7; TRBD2, the table's D call, lacks a check against the DNA. TRBV21-1 is a listed pseudogene. The CDR3 runs 13 residues.

This clone was observed a handful of times. V usage is TRBV5-6 and J usage is TRBJ1-6; 9 nucleotides line up with TRBD1. Germline V gene lookup returns CDR1 SGHDT and CDR2 YYEEEE. Unmatched junction bases numbered 6, after V lost 4 bases and J lost 10 bases. CDR3 length equals 14 residues. This CDR3 is CASSAGTGKSPLHF. The CDR3 bases are TGTGCCAGCAGCGCCGGGACAGGGAAATCACCCCTCCACTTT.

The V gene is TRBV6-1, the J gene TRBJ2-1, with 7 bases aligning to TRBD2. The germline gives CDR1 MNHNS, CDR2 SASEGT. V lost 2 bases and J lost 2; bases outside the gene matches: 9. The CDR3 spans 17 residues. Here the CDR3 reads CASSEYGAGVAYNEQFF. CDR3 DNA sequence: TGTGCCAGCAGTGAATACGGGGCGGGGGTAGCCTACAATGAGCAGTTCTTC.

The chain employs TRBV7-6 and TRBJ2-7; D is unclear. CDR3 length equals 14 residues. V lost 2 bases and J 1 base, leaving 9 bases between the germline ends. The germline V gene encodes CDR1 SGHVS and CDR2 FNYEAQ. This chain's CDR3 is CASSLTVRSYEQYF. CDR3 bases: TGTGCCAGCAGCTTAACAGTCCGGTCCTACGAGCAGTACTTC.

This chain connects TRBV5-1 to TRBJ2-1, with TRBD1 matching over 7 bases. The germline gives CDR1 SGHRS, CDR2 YFSETQ. The CDR3 spans 13 residues. V lost 3 bases, J lost 12 bases, and 9 bases stayed unmatched. CDR3 in amino acids: CASSSAPGQSQFF. The CDR3 DNA reads as TGCGCCAGCAGCTCTGCACCGGGACAGTCGCAGTTCTTC.

This chain uses TRBV29-1 with TRBJ2-7; possible D gene TRBD1, 6 bases. V lost 0 bases and J 2 bases, leaving 14 bases between the germline ends. The CDR3 totals 15 residues. Looked up from germline, CDR1 is SQVTM and CDR2 is ANQGSEA. CDR3 protein: CSVEDWGSGAYEQYF. CDR3 in DNA: TGCAGCGTTGAAGATTGGGGGTCAGGGGCCTACGAGCAGTACTTC.

This clone was counted between two and nine times. The CDR3 sequence is CASSSGLGPGTDTQYF. In DNA form, the CDR3 reads TGTGCCAGCAGTTCGGGACTGGGGCCTGGCACAGATACGCAGTATTTT. V usage is TRBV6-5 and J usage is TRBJ2-3; D may be TRBD2 (6 bases). Germline V gene sequence: CDR1 MNHEY, CDR2 SVGAGI. This CDR3 has 16 residues. V lost 4 bases and J lost 1, with 15 bases in between.

CDR3 sequence: CASSQVQGTGYTF. DNA for the CDR3: TGCGCCAGCAGCCAAGTACAGGGCACGGGCTACACCTTC. The chain carries TRBV4-1 and TRBJ1-2; perhaps TRBD1 as D (6 bases). V lost 1 base to trimming and J lost 8 bases, with 11 bases between them. The CDR3 runs to 13 residues. CDR1 is MGHRA and CDR2 is YSYEKL in the germline V gene.

The chain has TRBV2 and TRBJ2-2, with 14 bases aligning to TRBD2. V trimming: 5 bases; J trimming: 3 bases; junction bases outside the gene matches: 11. CDR1 is SNHLY and CDR2 is FYNNEI in the germline V gene. This CDR3 has 19 residues. The CDR3 bases are TGTGCCAGCAGTCCCCTATTATGGACTAGCGGGAGGTACACCGGGGAGCTGTTTTTT. Translated, it gives CASSPLLWTSGRYTGELFF.

This rearrangement joins TRBV7-2 to TRBJ2-7; a possible D gene is TRBD1 (5 bases). This CDR3 comprises 13 residues. V was clipped by 5 bases and J by 0 bases, with 8 bases between them. From germline, CDR1 is SGHTA and CDR2 FQGNSA. CDR3 DNA: TGTGCCAGCAGCCTGGGGCGCTCCTACGAGCAGTACTTC. It specifies CASSLGRSYEQYF.

The rearrangement uses TRBV9 and TRBJ2-4; D not certain. The CDR3 spans 16 residues. CDR1 SGDLS and CDR2 YYNGEE come from the germline V gene. The germline V and J ends were trimmed by 2 bases and 0 bases, with 12 bases remaining between them. CDR3 coding DNA: TGTGCCAGCAGCGTCGGTCCCATCCTAGCCAAAAACATTCAGTACTTC. Its protein product is CASSVGPILAKNIQYF.

The genes are TRBV28 and TRBJ2-2; no clear D. V gave up 7 bases and J gave up 1 base, with 7 bases separating them. The CDR3 has 13 amino acids. Germline V gene sequence: CDR1 MDHEN, CDR2 SYDVKM. The CDR3 coding sequence is TGTGCCAGCACTCTGTTGAACACCGGGGAGCTGTTTTTT. This encodes CASTLLNTGELFF.

This chain links TRBV19 with TRBJ1-5; D gene unclear. Germline V gives CDR1 LNHDA, CDR2 SQIVND (reference sequence). The ends were cut back, 3 bases at V and 3 bases at J, with 12 bases in the middle. This CDR3 is built from 15 residues. DNA for the CDR3: TGTGCCAGTAGTATTTGGGTGAGGGCCAATCAGCCCCAGCATTTT. Its protein product is CASSIWVRANQPQHF.

CDR3 region: CASRNPGLAGTGELFF. The DNA for the CDR3 is TGTGCCAGCAGAAACCCGGGACTAGCGGGAACCGGGGAGCTGTTTTTT. V is TRBV28 and J is TRBJ2-2, with 13 bases lining up with TRBD2. Germline V lookup: CDR1 MDHEN, CDR2 SYDVKM. The CDR3 sequence is 16 residues long. V lost 6 bases and J lost 5; bases outside the gene matches: 6.

The chain is built from TRBV9 and TRBJ2-1, with 15 bases fitting TRBD2. This CDR3 contains 15 residues. J lost 7 bases, V lost 3 bases, and 2 bases had no gene match. Germline V lookup: CDR1 SGDLS, CDR2 YYNGEE. Written as DNA, the CDR3 is TGTGCCAGCAGCGCCGGACTAGCGGGGGGGAATGAGCAGTTCTTC. Translated: CASSAGLAGGNEQFF.

The chain is built from TRBV10-1 and TRBJ2-1; no clear D. V lost 1 base to trimming and J lost 2 bases, with 12 bases between them. CDR3 length equals 16 residues. Looked up from germline, CDR1 is WNHNN and CDR2 is SYGVQD (reference sequence). CDR3 in amino acids: CASSELRGPTYNEQFF. CDR3 nucleotides: TGCGCCAGCAGTGAGTTGCGTGGGCCTACCTACAATGAGCAGTTCTTC.